The present entry profiles one T cell receptor (beta chain) with its context. The data were taken from a study of T cell changes during pregnancy in multiple sclerosis. Trimming removed 0 bases from V and 11 bases from J, with 13 bases in between. This CDR3 is built from 13 residues. Germline CDR1 is MGHRA and CDR2 is YSYEKL. TCRdb's table, derived via immunoSEQ multiplex PCR, lists solely in-frame clones and lacks some. The sample holds tens of thousands of clones, just over 90% seen once. The sample in question was CD4+ T cells from peripheral blood mononuclear cells, obtained before pregnancy. This chain uses TRBV4-1 with TRBJ1-1; D uncertain. This TCR derives from a female donor with multiple sclerosis, enrolled in a pregnancy study. This CDR3 reads CASSQDDGTRAFF. CDR3 DNA sequence: TGCGCCAGCAGCCAAGATGACGGAACCAGGGCTTTCTTT.